This is a list of T cell receptor beta chains from one sample in a study of siplizumab effects on memory and regulatory T cells. Measured with immunoSEQ multiplex PCR; TCRdb has only the in-frame clones, and not every one. The table records approximately 120,000 clones, about 91% of them present only once. The sequencing sample was made of Tregs sorted from blood. The receptors were sampled from a human donor in good health. Each CDR3 is given with its conserved first and last residue. D genes are given only for firm matches. A row's size may be missing; if present it is once, few, many or a size class.

d_call: .
v_call: TRBV16
j_call: TRBJ2-1
clone_size: .
cdr3_nt: TGTGCCAGTACGACAGGCCCCTACAATGAGCAGTTCTTC
cdr3_aa: CASTTGPYNEQFF

d_call: TRBD2
v_call: TRBV25-1
j_call: TRBJ2-3
clone_size: .
cdr3_nt: TGTGCCAGCAGTTTCGGGGAGGGGAGCACAGATACGCAGTATTTT
cdr3_aa: CASSFGEGSTDTQYF

d_call: TRBD1
v_call: TRBV27
j_call: TRBJ1-4
clone_size: .
cdr3_nt: TGTGCCAGCAGCACCGGACAGGGGGCAGGGGAAAAACTGTTTTTT
cdr3_aa: CASSTGQGAGEKLFF

d_call: TRBD2
v_call: TRBV2
j_call: TRBJ2-5
clone_size: .
cdr3_nt: TGTGCCAGCAGTGAGATAGGGCCGGGGGGGGAGACCCAGTACTTC
cdr3_aa: CASSEIGPGGETQYF

d_call: TRBD1
v_call: TRBV18
j_call: TRBJ2-7
clone_size: .
cdr3_nt: TGTGCCAGCTCAGGATTCCGGGACAGCACCTACGAGCAGTACTTC
cdr3_aa: CASSGFRDSTYEQYF

d_call: .
v_call: TRBV18
j_call: TRBJ2-3
clone_size: .
cdr3_nt: TGTGCCAGCTCACCTCAATTTCGTGTTAGTTCGGATACGCAGTATTTT
cdr3_aa: CASSPQFRVSSDTQYF

d_call: .
v_call: TRBV7-2
j_call: TRBJ2-1
clone_size: .
cdr3_nt: TGTGCCAGCAGCTCACAGGTGAGCTCCTACAATGAGCAGTTCTTC
cdr3_aa: CASSSQVSSYNEQFF

d_call: .
v_call: TRBV7-2
j_call: TRBJ2-6
clone_size: .
cdr3_nt: TGTGCCAGCAGCCCGATAGTTTCCTCTGGGGCCAACGTCCTGACTTTC
cdr3_aa: CASSPIVSSGANVLTF

d_call: TRBD1
v_call: TRBV2
j_call: TRBJ1-2
clone_size: .
cdr3_nt: TGTGCCAGCTGGTGGGGGTTACAGGGGCCCAGGGGCTACACCTTC
cdr3_aa: CASWWGLQGPRGYTF

d_call: .
v_call: TRBV5-1
j_call: TRBJ2-3
clone_size: .
cdr3_nt: TGCGCCAGCAGGACGTGGGAGACAGATACGCAGTATTTT
cdr3_aa: CASRTWETDTQYF

d_call: .
v_call: TRBV18
j_call: TRBJ2-5
clone_size: .
cdr3_nt: TGTGCCAGCTCACCAGACACGGGGGGCGAGACCCAGTACTTC
cdr3_aa: CASSPDTGGETQYF

d_call: .
v_call: TRBV12-5
j_call: TRBJ2-1
clone_size: .
cdr3_nt: TGTGCTAGTGGTCGACGGGTCAATGAGCAGTTCTTC
cdr3_aa: CASGRRVNEQFF

d_call: .
v_call: TRBV5-1
j_call: TRBJ1-3
clone_size: .
cdr3_nt: TGCGCCAGCAGCCAAGGGTTGGACACCATATATTTT
cdr3_aa: CASSQGLDTIYF

d_call: TRBD2
v_call: TRBV6-1
j_call: TRBJ2-1
clone_size: .
cdr3_nt: TGTGCCAGCAGTCGGGGACTAGAGACGTACAATGAGCAGTTCTTC
cdr3_aa: CASSRGLETYNEQFF

d_call: .
v_call: TRBV11-2
j_call: TRBJ2-3
clone_size: .
cdr3_nt: TGTGCCAGCGCCCGGGAGTATGACACAGATACGCAGTATTTT
cdr3_aa: CASAREYDTDTQYF

d_call: .
v_call: TRBV18
j_call: TRBJ1-6
clone_size: .
cdr3_nt: TGTGCCAGCTCACCACCTCCGGGGGCGCCTCGCTCACCCCTCCACTTT
cdr3_aa: CASSPPPGAPRSPLHF

d_call: .
v_call: TRBV5-1
j_call: TRBJ1-4
clone_size: .
cdr3_nt: TGCGCCAGCAGCATCCTACCAGGGATAAGCGGGGAAAAACTGTTTTTT
cdr3_aa: CASSILPGISGEKLFF

d_call: .
v_call: TRBV19
j_call: TRBJ1-2
clone_size: once
cdr3_nt: TGTGCCAGTAGGGGTGGTTTTAACTATGGCTACACCTTC
cdr3_aa: CASRGGFNYGYTF

d_call: .
v_call: TRBV30
j_call: TRBJ1-5
clone_size: .
cdr3_nt: TGTGCCTGGAGTGAGAACTGGGATCAGCCCCAGCATTTT
cdr3_aa: CAWSENWDQPQHF

d_call: .
v_call: TRBV9
j_call: TRBJ1-2
clone_size: .
cdr3_nt: TGTGCCAGCAGCCCGCGACTTCAGGGCGGCTACACCTTC
cdr3_aa: CASSPRLQGGYTF